Here is one TCR beta chain with its context. The data were taken from a study of blood T cell repertoires in COVID-19. Trimming took off 4 bases at V and 0 bases at J, with 12 bases between the two ends. This CDR3 region has 16 residues. Germline CDR1 and CDR2: SGHDN and FVKESK. Assay used: immunoSEQ multiplex PCR; TCRdb lists only in-frame clones, some missing. Of around 290,000 clones detected, about 89% appear once; the ten largest clones hold approximately 8.1%. Sequenced material: peripheral blood. This TCR was recovered from a woman in her 50s who had recovered from COVID-19. The chain combines TRBV14 with TRBJ1-4; D may be TRBD1 (5 bases). CDR3 DNA sequence: TGTGCCAGCAGCCGCAACAGGCCACCAACTAATGAAAAACTGTTTTTT. It translates to CASSRNRPPTNEKLFF.